This T cell receptor beta chain was sequenced during a study of T-cell reconstitution after alpha-beta-depleted transplantation in children. The TCRbeta library was prepared with unique molecular identifiers. One entry per CDR3 protein, called by TCRdb with MiXCR from the PCR reads. The table includes some 640,000 distinct CDR3 sequences, 16% detected once. This clonotype was detected a few times. The CDR3 has 15 residues. In germline, CDR1 is SGDLS, CDR2 YYNGEE. The J segment lost 2 bases and the V segment lost 3 bases, leaving 6 bases of the junction unmatched. The chain employs TRBV9 and TRBJ1-2; 8 bases map to TRBD1. Material: PBMCs from the stem cell graft donor, obtained from the stem cell graft. This clonotype was obtained from a human donor who donated a stem cell graft to a child with acute myeloid leukemia. CDR3 in amino acids: CASSARQGRNYGYTF. CDR3 coding DNA: TGTGCCAGCAGCGCAAGACAGGGGCGGAACTATGGCTACACCTTC.